The T cell receptor (beta chain) described here comes from a study of a mutant IDH1 vaccine in newly diagnosed glioma. Study context: Earlier care involved radiotherapy, temozolomide, or both, and the majority received both.

The V gene's germline CDR1 is LNHDA and CDR2 SQIVND (reference sequence). V lost 3 bases, J lost 5 bases, and 10 bases lay in between. This CDR3 is 13 amino acids long. Clones were read by immunoSEQ multiplex PCR, and TCRdb kept only the in-frame ones, dropping some. The sample lists roughly 74,000 clones; approximately 85% were seen once. Time point reported: week 23, last vaccination. Doses comprised 300 ug of mutant IDH1 20-mer peptide each, plus topical imiquimod. This clone appeared a few times. The target antigen is unknown. Sample: PBMCs, taken from a glioma patient whose treatment included an IDH1 peptide vaccine. The V call is TRBV19, the J call TRBJ2-5; D possibly corresponds to TRBD1 (7 bases). This TCR was recovered from a woman in her 50s with glioma. DNA for the CDR3: TGTGCCAGTAGTATCCAGGGGGGCGAGACCCAGTACTTC. Encoded protein: CASSIQGGETQYF.